A selection of T cell receptor beta chains follows, all from one sample in a study of long-term antiretroviral therapy in people with HIV. Sequenced by immunoSEQ multiplex PCR; TCRdb stores in-frame clones only, minus some. Of under 20,000 clones listed, around four fifths are singletons. Material: unsorted PBMCs, obtained 2.1 to 2.2 years before starting antiretroviral therapy. These receptors originate from a man between 25 and 39 years old with HIV. CDR3s include the opening cysteine and the closing phenylalanine or tryptophan. Fields, in order: V gene, CDR3 protein.

>TRBV4-1
CASSPGPGDYPHEQYF
>TRBV15
CATSRVSGGGFYEQYF
>TRBV27
CASRKGSSGNQPQHF
>TRBV7-2
CASSSTFLTSYEQYF
>TRBV6-6
CASSYSPLPGETQYF
>TRBV18
CASSPPVGETQYF
>TRBV27
CASSPRGALSGANVLTF
>TRBV5-4
CASSLFGRAHTGELFF
>TRBV18
CASSPGLGDPREQYF
>TRBV11-2
CASSLARGQDFSYEQYF